This T cell receptor (beta chain) was sequenced in a study of T cell responses to AZD1222 COVID-19 vaccine. The CDR3 length is 14 residues. Germline loops: CDR1 MNHEY, CDR2 SVGAGI. V trimming: 11 bases; J trimming: 6 bases; junction bases outside the gene matches: 7. Clones were sequenced by immunoSEQ multiplex PCR, and TCRdb holds only the in-frame ones, with some missing. Of some 140,000 clones in the sample, 70% to 90% were seen once. This TCR was recovered from an adult in good health. The source was peripheral blood, collected on day 0 of MenACWY control vaccination. The chain combines TRBV6-5 with TRBJ2-2; 12 bases map to TRBD2. CDR3 in amino acids: CAAVTSGSAGELFF. For the CDR3, the DNA is TGTGCCGCCGTGACTAGCGGGAGTGCCGGGGAGCTGTTTTTT.